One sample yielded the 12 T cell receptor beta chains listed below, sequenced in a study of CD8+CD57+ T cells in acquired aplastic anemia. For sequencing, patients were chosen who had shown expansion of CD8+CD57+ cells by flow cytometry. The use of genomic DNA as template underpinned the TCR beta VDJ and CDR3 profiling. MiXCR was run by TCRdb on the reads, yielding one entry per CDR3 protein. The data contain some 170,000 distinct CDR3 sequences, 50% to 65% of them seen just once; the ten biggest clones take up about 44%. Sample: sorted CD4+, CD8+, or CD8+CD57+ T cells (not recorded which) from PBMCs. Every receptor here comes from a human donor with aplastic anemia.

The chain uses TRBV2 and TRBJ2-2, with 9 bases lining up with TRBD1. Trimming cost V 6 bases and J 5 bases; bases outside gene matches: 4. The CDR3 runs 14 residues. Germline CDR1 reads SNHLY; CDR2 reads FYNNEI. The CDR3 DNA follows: TGTGCCAGCAGCGCGGACAGGGGAACCGGGGAGCTGTTTTTT. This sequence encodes CASSADRGTGELFF. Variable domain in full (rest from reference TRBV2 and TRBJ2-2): EPEVTQTPSHQVTQMGQEVILRCVPISNHLYFYWYRQILGQKVEFLVSFYNNEISEKSEIFDDQFSVERPDGSNFTLKIRSTKLEDSAMYFCASSADRGTGELFFGEGSRLTVL.

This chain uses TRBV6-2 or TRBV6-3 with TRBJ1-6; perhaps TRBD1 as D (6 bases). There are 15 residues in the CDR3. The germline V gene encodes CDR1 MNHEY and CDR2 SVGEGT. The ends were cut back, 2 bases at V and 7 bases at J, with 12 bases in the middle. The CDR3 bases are TGTGCCAGCAGTTACCGGGACAATGTGAATTCACCCCTCCACTTT. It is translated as CASSYRDNVNSPLHF.

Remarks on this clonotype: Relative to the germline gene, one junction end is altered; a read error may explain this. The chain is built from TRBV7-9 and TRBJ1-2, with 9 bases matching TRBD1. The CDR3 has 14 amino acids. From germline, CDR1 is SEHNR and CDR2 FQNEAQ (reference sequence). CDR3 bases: TGTGCCAGCAGCCTAGCGGTGGACAGGGGTGGCTACACCTTC. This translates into CASSLAVDRGGYTF.

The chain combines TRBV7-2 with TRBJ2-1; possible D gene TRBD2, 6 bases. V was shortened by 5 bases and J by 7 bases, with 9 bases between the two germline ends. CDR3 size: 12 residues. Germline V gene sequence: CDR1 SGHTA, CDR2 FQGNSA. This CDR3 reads CASSRLGNEQFF. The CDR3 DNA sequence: TGTGCCAGCAGCCGACTAGGGAATGAGCAGTTCTTC.

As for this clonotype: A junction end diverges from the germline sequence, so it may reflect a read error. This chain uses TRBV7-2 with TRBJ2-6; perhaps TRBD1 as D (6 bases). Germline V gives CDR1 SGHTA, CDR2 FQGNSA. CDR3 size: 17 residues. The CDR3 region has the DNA TGTGCCAGCAGCTTAGTCGGGACATACTCTGGGGCCAACGTCCTGGCTTTC. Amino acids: CASSLVGTYSGANVLAF. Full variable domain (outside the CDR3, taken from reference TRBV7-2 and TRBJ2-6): GAGVSQSPSNKVTEKGKDVELRCDPISGHTALYWYRQSLGQGLEFLIYFQGNSAPDKSGLPSDRFSAERTGGSVSTLTIQRTQQEDSAVYLCASSLVGTYSGANVLAFGAGSRLTVL.

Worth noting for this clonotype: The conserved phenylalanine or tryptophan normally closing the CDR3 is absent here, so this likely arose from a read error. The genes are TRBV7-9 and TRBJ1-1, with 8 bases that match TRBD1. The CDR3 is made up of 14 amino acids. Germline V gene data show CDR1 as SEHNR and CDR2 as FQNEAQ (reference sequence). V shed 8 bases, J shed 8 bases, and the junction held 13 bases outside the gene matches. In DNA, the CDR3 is TGTGCCAGCGGCACCACCAGGGGGCGAAGGGAAGCTTTCCTT. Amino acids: CASGTTRGRREAFL.

CDR3 region: CASSIGAGGSTEAFF. As DNA, the CDR3 is TGTGCCAGTAGTATAGGGGCAGGGGGGAGCACTGAAGCTTTCTTT. The chain employs TRBV19 and TRBJ1-1; 7 positions match TRBD1. Germline CDR1 and CDR2: LNHDA and SQIVND (reference sequence). The CDR3 runs to 15 residues. The V segment lost 1 base and the J segment 4 bases; nucleotides outside the gene matches: 6.

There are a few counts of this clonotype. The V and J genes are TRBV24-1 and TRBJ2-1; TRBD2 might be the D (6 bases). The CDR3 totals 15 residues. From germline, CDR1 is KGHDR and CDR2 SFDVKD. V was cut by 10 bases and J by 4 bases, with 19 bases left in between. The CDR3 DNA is TGTGCCACTTTGGGACTCCCAGTAAGATACAATGAGCAGTTCTTC. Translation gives CATLGLPVRYNEQFF.

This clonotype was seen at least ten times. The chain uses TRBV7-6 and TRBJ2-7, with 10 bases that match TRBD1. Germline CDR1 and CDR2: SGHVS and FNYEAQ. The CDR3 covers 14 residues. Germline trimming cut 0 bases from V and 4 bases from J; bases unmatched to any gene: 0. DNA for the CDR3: TGTGCCAGCAGCTTAGCGGGACAGGGGTACGAGCAGTACTTC. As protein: CASSLAGQGYEQYF.

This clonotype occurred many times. CDR3 in amino acids: CASTLPGTGGKYEQYF. The CDR3 bases are TGTGCCAGCACCCTCCCAGGGACAGGGGGAAAGTACGAGCAGTACTTC. This rearrangement joins TRBV5-6 to TRBJ2-7; the match to TRBD1 covers 11 bases. The CDR3 loop spans 16 amino acids. J gave up 4 bases and V 6 bases, and 12 bases lay outside the gene matches. Germline CDR1 reads SGHDT; CDR2 reads YYEEEE.

The CDR3 DNA reads as TGTGCCAGCAGCTTAGTTAGCGGGATTGATGAGCAGTTCTTC. It specifies CASSLVSGIDEQFF. The J gene is TRBJ2-1, the V gene TRBV11-3, with 8 bases aligning to TRBD2. Losses at the gene ends were 1 base for V and 8 bases for J; bases not matched to a gene: 4. Per the germline V gene, CDR1 is SGHNT and CDR2 is YENEEA. The CDR3 covers 14 residues.

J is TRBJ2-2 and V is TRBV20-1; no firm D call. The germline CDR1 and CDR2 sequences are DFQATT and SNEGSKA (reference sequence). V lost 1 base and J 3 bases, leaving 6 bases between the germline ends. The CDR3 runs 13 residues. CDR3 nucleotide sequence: TGCAGTGCTAGAGTAATGGACACCGGGGAGCTGTTTTTT. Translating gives CSARVMDTGELFF.